The 30 T cell receptor beta chains in this list originate from one sample, sequenced in a study of cytomegalovirus exposure and HLA in healthy donors. Primers included in the PCR were 60 Vbeta and 13 Jbeta primers. Method: immunoSEQ multiplex PCR; TCRdb's copy keeps in-frame clones and lacks some. The repertoire includes fewer than 250,000 clones, approximately 85% of them detected once, and 1.5% to 2% sits in the top ten. The sequencing input was PBMCs. The origin of the receptors is a man aged 18 to 30 in good health and CMV-seronegative.

This rearrangement joins TRBV6-1 to TRBJ2-7; TRBD2 matches 11 bases. CDR3 length: 16 amino acids. The germline CDR1 and CDR2 sequences are MNHNS and SASEGT. With V trimmed by 3 bases and J by 3 bases, 7 bases remained unmatched. This CDR3 is CASSDSSGGRIYEQYF. Here the CDR3 DNA reads TGTGCCAGCAGTGATTCTAGCGGGGGGCGAATCTACGAGCAGTACTTC.

The chain recombines TRBV7-9 with TRBJ2-1; D gene uncertain. Germline V gene lookup returns CDR1 SEHNR and CDR2 FQNEAQ (reference sequence). This CDR3 comprises 12 residues. The V end was cut by 1 base, the J end by 9 bases, with 7 bases between. The CDR3 sequence: CASSLVVGEQFF. The CDR3 region has the DNA TGTGCCAGCAGCTTAGTCGTCGGTGAGCAGTTCTTC.

This chain joins TRBV9 and TRBJ1-3; D is ambiguous. Trimming removed 3 bases at V and 2 bases at J, with 9 bases between. Germline assignment: CDR1 SGDLS and CDR2 YYNGEE. This CDR3 has 14 residues. The CDR3 nucleotides are TGTGCCAGCAGCGGTGAAGAGCCTGGAAACACCATATATTTT. It codes for CASSGEEPGNTIYF.

Here the CDR3 DNA reads TGTGCCAGCAGCTTTGATAACGGACTTTACGAGCAGTACTTC. Protein: CASSFDNGLYEQYF. The J gene is TRBJ2-7, the V gene TRBV5-4; the D gene is possibly TRBD2 (5 bases). Germline lookup yields CDR1 SGHNT and CDR2 YYREEE (reference sequence). The CDR3 spans 14 residues. The germline V and J ends were trimmed by 2 bases and 4 bases, with 13 bases remaining between them. Full variable domain (remainder filled in from reference TRBV5-4 and TRBJ2-7): ETGVTQSPTHLIKTRGQQVTLRCSSQSGHNTVSWYQQALGQGPQFIFQYYREEENGRGNFPPRFSGLQFPNYSSELNVNALELDDSALYLCASSFDNGLYEQYFGPGTRLTVT.

CDR3 in amino acids: CASSSTWGLAGSYEQYF. DNA for the CDR3: TGTGCCAGCAGCTCAACATGGGGACTAGCGGGCTCCTACGAGCAGTACTTC. The J gene is TRBJ2-7, the V gene TRBV5-8; 12 bases are a match to TRBD2. CDR3 length: 17 amino acids. Germline CDR1 SGHTS, CDR2 YDEGEE. V trimming: 3 bases; J trimming: 0 bases; junction bases outside the gene matches: 7.

The chain has TRBV5-6 and TRBJ1-1, with 10 bases lining up with TRBD1. Per germline, CDR1 SGHDT and CDR2 YYEEEE. V lost 2 bases, J lost 7 bases, and 5 bases stayed unmatched. CDR3 length: 14 residues. The CDR3 loop is CASSFGTGVSEAFF. The DNA of the CDR3 is TGTGCCAGCAGCTTCGGGACAGGGGTCAGTGAAGCTTTCTTT.

The chain is built from TRBV7-2 and TRBJ2-7; D call uncertain. The CDR3 contains 14 residues. The germline CDR1 and CDR2 sequences are SGHTA and FQGNSA. The V gene lost 1 base and the J gene lost 0 bases, with 7 bases spanning the gap. The CDR3 spells CASSLGLSSYEQYF. For the CDR3, the DNA is TGTGCCAGCAGCTTAGGACTGAGCTCCTACGAGCAGTACTTC.

The rearrangement joins TRBV30 to TRBJ2-1; tentative D call: TRBD2 (6 bases). V lost 4 bases and J lost 0, with 16 bases in between. Germline CDR1 reads GTSNPN; CDR2 reads SVGIG (reference sequence). The CDR3 covers 16 residues. CDR3 residues: CAWNGGMDGSYNEQFF. CDR3 in DNA: TGTGCCTGGAATGGCGGGATGGATGGCTCCTACAATGAGCAGTTCTTC.

The rearrangement uses TRBV5-4 and TRBJ2-2; 12 bases match TRBD2. From germline, CDR1 is SGHNT and CDR2 YYREEE (reference sequence). This CDR3 comprises 15 residues. With 7 bases clipped from V and 4 bases from J, the junction kept 5 bases outside the gene matches. The CDR3 coding sequence is TGTGCCAGCGGTGGACTAGCGGGGCCCACCGGGGAGCTGTTTTTT. This sequence encodes CASGGLAGPTGELFF.

CDR3: CASSLRTGRNEKLFF. The CDR3 DNA reads as TGTGCCAGCAGCTTAAGGACAGGGCGTAATGAAAAACTGTTTTTT. The chain carries TRBV5-6 and TRBJ1-4, with 8 bases lining up with TRBD1. The CDR3 length is 15 residues. CDR1 is SGHDT, CDR2 YYEEEE, per germline. Losses at the gene ends were 2 bases for V and 4 bases for J; bases not matched to a gene: 4. The full variable domain, with the rest looked up from reference TRBV5-6 and TRBJ1-4, is DAGVTQSPTHLIKTRGQQVTLRCSPKSGHDTVSWYQQALGQGPQFIFQYYEEEERQRGNFPDRFSGHQFPNYSSELNVNALLLGDSALYLCASSLRTGRNEKLFFGSGTQLSVL.

The V call is TRBV7-9, the J call TRBJ2-7; 10 bases map to TRBD2. The germline CDR1 and CDR2 sequences are SEHNR and FQNEAQ (reference sequence). The J segment lost 6 bases and the V segment lost 5 bases, leaving 7 bases of the junction unmatched. The CDR3 sequence is 14 residues long. CDR3 DNA sequence: TGTGCCAGCAGCATTAGCGGGAGGATCCGCGAGCAGTACTTC. As protein: CASSISGRIREQYF.

The V gene is TRBV10-1, the J gene TRBJ1-1, with D possibly matching TRBD1 (5 bases). Looked up from germline, CDR1 is WNHNN and CDR2 is SYGVQD (reference sequence). The V and J ends lost 4 bases and 1 base respectively, with 10 bases between them. This CDR3 comprises 14 residues. CDR3 bases: TGCGCCAGCAGTGGATGGGACTCGAACACTGAAGCTTTCTTT. It specifies CASSGWDSNTEAFF.

The chain links TRBV5-6 to TRBJ2-3; a possible D gene is TRBD1 (5 bases). Germline assignment: CDR1 SGHDT and CDR2 YYEEEE. CDR3 size: 14 residues. V shed 2 bases and J shed 2 bases, with 9 bases lying between them. The CDR3 loop reads CASSFGHLTDTQYF. DNA for the CDR3: TGTGCCAGCAGCTTTGGACATCTCACAGATACGCAGTATTTT.

The CDR3 bases are TGTGCCAGCAGCGTAGGGGGAGGGAATTCTGGAAACACCATATATTTT. Encoded protein: CASSVGGGNSGNTIYF. The chain employs TRBV9 and TRBJ1-3, with unresolved D. Germline assignment: CDR1 SGDLS and CDR2 YYNGEE. The CDR3 loop spans 16 amino acids. V was trimmed by 0 bases and J by 1 base, leaving 11 bases between them.

The CDR3 sequence is CASSHTGTGGNYGYTF. CDR3 sequence (DNA): TGCGCCAGCAGCCACACCGGGACAGGGGGCAACTATGGCTACACCTTC. The rearrangement links TRBV4-1 to TRBJ1-2, with 12 nucleotides matching TRBD1. Losses at the gene ends were 3 bases for V and 2 bases for J; bases not matched to a gene: 4. CDR1 MGHRA and CDR2 YSYEKL come from the germline V gene. The CDR3 is 16 residues long.

The chain carries TRBV30 and TRBJ1-4; D is unresolved. The V end lost 2 bases, the J end lost 4 bases, and 2 bases lay between the germline ends. Germline CDR1 GTSNPN, CDR2 SVGIG (reference sequence). The CDR3 spans 11 residues. The CDR3 DNA reads as TGTGCCTGGAGTCGTAATGAAAAACTGTTTTTT. This codes for CAWSRNEKLFF.

This chain uses TRBV4-3 with TRBJ2-5, with D maybe TRBD2 (5 bases). Trimming removed 1 base from V and 5 bases from J, with 14 bases in between. The CDR3 is 15 amino acids. Germline CDR1 is LGHNA and CDR2 is YSLEER. The CDR3 DNA is TGCGCCAGCAGCCAAGGAACTAGGCCTTGGGAGACCCAGTACTTC. Protein product: CASSQGTRPWETQYF.

The rearrangement links TRBV19 to TRBJ2-2; D uncertain. Looked up from germline, CDR1 is LNHDA and CDR2 is SQIVND (reference sequence). The CDR3 runs to 14 residues. Trimming cost V 4 bases and J 3 bases, with 9 bases left between them. The CDR3 DNA reads TGTGCCAGTAGTAATCCAGGCGACACCGGGGAGCTGTTTTTT. This sequence encodes CASSNPGDTGELFF.

This clone has only a few counts. The chain is built from TRBV29-1 and TRBJ2-7; TRBD2 is a possible D gene (5 bases). V lost 7 bases, J lost 3 bases, and 13 bases lay in between. Germline V gives CDR1 SQVTM, CDR2 ANQGSEA. The CDR3 consists of 12 residues. CDR3 sequence (DNA): TGCAGCGCCATCGGGGAGCGCTACGAGCAGTACTTC. Translating it yields CSAIGERYEQYF.

This clone has just a few counts. The CDR3 DNA is TGTGCCAGCAGCTCCTCTACAGGGGGGGGTCAGCCCCAGCATTTT. It codes for CASSSSTGGGQPQHF. The genes are TRBV5-6 and TRBJ1-5; 8 bases agree with TRBD1. Germline values: CDR1 SGHDT, CDR2 YYEEEE. J was trimmed by 6 bases and V by 3 bases; bases with no gene match: 8. The length of the CDR3 is 15 residues.

The genes are TRBV30 and TRBJ2-3; a weak D match, TRBD1 (6 bases). This CDR3 region has 15 residues. V lost 4 bases to trimming and J lost 7 bases, with 21 bases between them. Germline CDR1 reads GTSNPN; CDR2 reads SVGIG (reference sequence). The CDR3 spells CAWIPRTALGNTQYF. The CDR3 DNA reads TGTGCCTGGATTCCTAGGACAGCGCTAGGGAATACGCAGTATTTT.

The gene calls are TRBV19 and TRBJ2-5; no clear D gene. Germline V gene data show CDR1 as LNHDA and CDR2 as SQIVND (reference sequence). The V end lost 5 bases, the J end lost 1 base, and 11 bases lay between the germline ends. This CDR3 contains 14 residues. The CDR3 sequence is CASSQLALQETQYF. DNA for the CDR3: TGTGCCAGTAGTCAGTTAGCCCTCCAAGAGACCCAGTACTTC.

The genes are TRBV5-6 and TRBJ2-3; D is perhaps TRBD1 (6 bases). Germline values: CDR1 SGHDT, CDR2 YYEEEE. The CDR3 consists of 14 residues. V lost 5 bases and J 3 bases, leaving 13 bases between the germline ends. The CDR3 reads CASSKIQGTDTQYF. In DNA form, the CDR3 reads TGTGCCAGCAGTAAAATCCAGGGGACAGATACGCAGTATTTT.

The chain uses TRBV6-5 and TRBJ1-5, with a weak D call TRBD1 (6 bases). The V gene's germline CDR1 is MNHEY and CDR2 SVGAGI. The CDR3 runs 15 residues. V lost 4 bases and J lost 3, with 13 bases in between. CDR3 in amino acids: CASSFSLGANQPQHF. The CDR3, as DNA: TGTGCCAGCAGTTTCTCTTTGGGGGCCAATCAGCCCCAGCATTTT.

The chain uses TRBV4-2 and TRBJ2-1; 16 bases agree with TRBD2. J lost 0 bases, V lost 4 bases, and 12 bases had no gene match. The CDR3 contains 21 residues. The germline V gene encodes CDR1 LGHNA and CDR2 YNFKEQ. The CDR3 nucleotides read TGTGCCAGCAGCCCCGGAGGGGGGACTAGCGGGAGGGGGAGCTCCTACAATGAGCAGTTCTTC. The encoded protein is CASSPGGGTSGRGSSYNEQFF.

Points on this clone: The junction and the germline gene differ at one end; a read error may be behind it. Within the sample, other DNA sequences also encode this same CDR3. The V gene is TRBV7-9, the J gene TRBJ2-5; D is uncertain. The CDR3 is 14 amino acids. Germline V CDR1 and CDR2: SEHNR, FQNEAQ (reference sequence). The CDR3 DNA sequence: TGCGCCAGCAGCTTTAAGAACAGCCAAGAGACCCAGTACTTC. It translates to CASSFKNSQETQYF.

V usage is TRBV7-6 and J usage is TRBJ2-5; the D gene is possibly TRBD1 (5 bases). The CDR3 has 15 amino acids. Trimming shortened V by 0 bases and J by 5 bases, and 13 bases separated the two germline ends. Germline lookup yields CDR1 SGHVS and CDR2 FNYEAQ. DNA of the CDR3: TGTGCCAGCAGCTTAGCGAATGGCAGGGTGGAGACCCAGTACTTC. Translating it yields CASSLANGRVETQYF.

The V call is TRBV7-8, the J call TRBJ2-7, with 10 bases aligning to TRBD2. The CDR3 has 15 amino acids. Per the germline V gene, CDR1 is SGHVS and CDR2 is FQNEAQ. Germline trimming cut 5 bases from V and 5 bases from J; bases unmatched to any gene: 9. Written as DNA, the CDR3 is TGTGCCAGCAGCCCCCCAGCGGGGGGGCCAGACGAGCAGTACTTC. Translating it yields CASSPPAGGPDEQYF.

This chain uses TRBV5-1 with TRBJ2-5, with D unresolved. The germline CDR1 and CDR2 sequences are SGHRS and YFSETQ. The CDR3 has 14 amino acids. Trimming took off 0 bases at V and 2 bases at J, with 8 bases between the two ends. The DNA of the CDR3 is TGCGCCAGCAGCTTGGGGGCGTCACAAGAGACCCAGTACTTC. Translation: CASSLGASQETQYF.

This rearrangement joins TRBV4-3 to TRBJ1-1; no firm D call. Germline V CDR1 and CDR2: LGHNA, YSLEER. The CDR3 has 14 residues. Trimming pared 0 bases from V and 5 bases from J, leaving 10 bases between. CDR3 sequence: CASSQDPRRTEAFF. The CDR3, as DNA: TGCGCCAGCAGCCAAGATCCTAGGAGGACTGAAGCTTTCTTT.